This entry lists 4 T cell receptor beta chains sequenced from one sample in a study of T cells in Graves' hyperthyroidism and ophthalmopathy. Researchers amplified the TCR beta CDR3 regions from RNA transcripts. Initially, a first-round RT-PCR of the TCR CDR3 employed the HTBI primer set. TCRdb itself ran the multiplex PCR reads through MiXCR, one entry per CDR3 protein. The sample contains around 60,000 distinct CDR3 sequences, roughly 49% of which appear only once. The specimen sequenced was blood. These receptors originate from a woman in her 30s with Graves' ophthalmopathy.

The V gene is TRBV19, the J gene TRBJ1-1; weak D call: TRBD1 (6 bases). The CDR3 is 14 amino acids. Trimming cost V 3 bases and J 5 bases, with 13 bases left between them. CDR1 is LNHDA, CDR2 SQIVND, per germline (reference sequence). DNA of the CDR3: TGTGCCAGTAGTATTCGGGGGGCAGGGACTGAAGCTTTCTTT. Protein: CASSIRGAGTEAFF.

The table lists this clonotype with many counts. This chain uses TRBV5-8 with TRBJ2-5; TRBD1 matches 7 bases. The CDR3 spans 13 residues. The V and J ends lost 5 bases and 5 bases, in that order; junction bases with no gene match: 6. The V gene's germline CDR1 is SGHTS and CDR2 YDEGEE. Here the CDR3 reads CASRTGIYETQYF. The CDR3 bases are TGTGCCAGCAGGACAGGGATATACGAGACCCAGTACTTC.

The chain employs TRBV2 and TRBJ1-5; D remains unclear. V shed 5 bases and J shed 4 bases, with 12 bases lying between them. The CDR3 totals 14 residues. The germline gives CDR1 SNHLY, CDR2 FYNNEI. CDR3 region: CASSRWAANQPQHF. The CDR3 DNA follows: TGTGCCAGCAGTCGCTGGGCAGCAAATCAGCCCCAGCATTTT.

The CDR3 DNA sequence: TGTGCCAGCAGTTCCTTAGGGGGCGGGGGCTACACCTTC. Translation: CASSSLGGGGYTF. V gene TRBV28 combines with J gene TRBJ1-2; the match to TRBD1 covers 7 bases. This CDR3 region has 13 residues. Trimming at V came to 4 bases and at J to 8 bases, leaving 7 bases not matched to a gene. Germline V gene lookup returns CDR1 MDHEN and CDR2 SYDVKM.